One and the same sample provided the 30 T cell receptor beta chains below, sequenced in a study of CD8+CD57+ T cells in acquired aplastic anemia. Using genomic DNA as the template, TCR beta VDJ and CDR3 profiling was carried out. Each CDR3 protein is one row after TCRdb ran MiXCR on the reads. The data show a few hundred thousand distinct CDR3 sequences, around 72% seen once. The sample taken for sequencing was sorted CD4+, CD8+, or CD8+CD57+ T cells (not recorded which) from PBMCs. These TCRs come from a human donor in good health, serving as a control.

The rearrangement uses TRBV11-2 and TRBJ2-7, with TRBD1 matching 11 bases. The CDR3 sequence is 14 residues long. V lost 5 bases to trimming and J lost 4 bases; unmatched junction nucleotides: 4. Germline V gene lookup returns CDR1 SGHAT and CDR2 FQNNGV. The CDR3 DNA reads TGTGCCAGCAGCCCGGGGGACAGGGGGTACGAGCAGTACTTC. It is translated as CASSPGDRGYEQYF.

As to this clonotype: A much larger clonotype is one base distant, so this may be a read error. The V call is TRBV7-2, the J call TRBJ2-1; 9 nucleotides align to TRBD2. The length of the CDR3 is 16 residues. Unmatched junction bases numbered 10, after V lost 5 bases and J lost 5 bases. Per germline, CDR1 SGHTA and CDR2 FQGNSA. This CDR3 reads CASSPYHSGGNNEQFF. The CDR3 region has the DNA TGTGCCAGCAGCCCTTATCATAGCGGGGGCAACAATGAGCAGTTCTTC.

This chain joins TRBV20-1 and TRBJ2-1, with D possibly TRBD2 on 6 matching bases. The CDR3 totals 12 residues. Per the germline V gene, CDR1 is DFQATT and CDR2 is SNEGSKA (reference sequence). The CDR3 DNA sequence: TGCAGAGCCTTCGCTCGGGAGAATGAGCAGTTCTTC. It translates to CRAFARENEQFF.

This chain's CDR3 is CSARDKGAINTQYF. DNA of the CDR3: TGCAGTGCTAGAGATAAGGGGGCAATCAATACGCAGTATTTT. The chain recombines TRBV20-1 with TRBJ2-3; TRBD1 agrees at 7 bases. With 0 bases clipped from V and 7 bases from J, the junction kept 7 bases outside the gene matches. The CDR3 runs to 14 residues. Germline CDR1 is DFQATT and CDR2 is SNEGSKA (reference sequence).

V gene TRBV7-2 combines with J gene TRBJ2-3; D not resolved. V lost 5 bases to trimming and J lost 3 bases, with 9 bases between them. Looked up from germline, CDR1 is SGHTA and CDR2 is FQGNSA. The CDR3 spans 13 residues. In DNA form, the CDR3 reads TGTGCCAGCAGCCCCAGGCATACAGATACGCAGTATTTT. As protein: CASSPRHTDTQYF. Complete variable domain (other parts from reference TRBV7-2 and TRBJ2-3): GAGVSQSPSNKVTEKGKDVELRCDPISGHTALYWYRQSLGQGLEFLIYFQGNSAPDKSGLPSDRFSAERTGGSVSTLTIQRTQQEDSAVYLCASSPRHTDTQYFGPGTRLTVL.

As concerns this clonotype: As the CDR3 is not closed by the conserved phenylalanine or tryptophan, this likely results from a read error. The limits of the CDR3 on the DNA are not certain, so only TCRdb's listed CDR3 is given. The V gene is TRBV10-3, the J gene TRBJ1-2; TRBD1 is taken as the D call from the table, unchecked against the DNA. The CDR3 extends over 14 residues, inclusive of both ends. Germline V gives CDR1 ENHRY, CDR2 SYGVKD. Here the CDR3 reads CAIIEGDRKNGSTI.

This clonotype appeared a single time. An end of the junction differs from the germline gene, which may be a read error. This rearrangement joins TRBV2 to TRBJ1-2; no clear D gene. Germline V gene data show CDR1 as SNHLY and CDR2 as FYNNEI. The CDR3 totals 14 residues. Here the CDR3 DNA reads TGTGCCAGCAGCGTCGACGGAGGGAACTACGGCCACAACTTC. Protein: CASSVDGGNYGHNF.

V and J are TRBV7-2 and TRBJ2-7; maybe TRBD2 (5 bases). In germline, CDR1 is SGHTA, CDR2 FQGNSA. This CDR3 has 14 amino acids. V lost 5 bases and J lost 3, with 14 bases in between. CDR3 in amino acids: CASSQGSGSYEQYF. CDR3 sequence (DNA): TGTGCCAGCAGCCAAGGGAGCGGTAGCTACGAGCAGTACTTC.

The chain joins TRBV15 to TRBJ1-6, with TRBD1 matching over 9 bases. CDR1 LNHNV and CDR2 YYDKDF come from the germline V gene (reference sequence). V lost 4 bases, J lost 5 bases, and 9 bases stayed unmatched. The CDR3 sequence is 17 residues long. CDR3: CATSIKTGGTDNSPLHF. CDR3 DNA: TGTGCCACCAGCATCAAAACAGGGGGCACAGATAATTCACCCCTCCACTTT.

This clonotype was seen at least ten times. This chain uses TRBV4-1 with TRBJ1-4, with D tentatively TRBD1 (6 bases). V lost 0 bases, J lost 8 bases, and 16 bases lay in between. The V gene's germline CDR1 is MGHRA and CDR2 YSYEKL. The CDR3 spans 16 residues. The CDR3: CASSQEGGTRSEKLFF. The CDR3 DNA follows: TGCGCCAGCAGCCAAGAAGGGGGGACACGGTCGGAAAAACTGTTTTTT.

The chain has TRBV20-1 and TRBJ1-1; D remains ambiguous. CDR3 length equals 12 residues. Germline CDR1 and CDR2: DFQATT and SNEGSKA (reference sequence). Trimming shortened V by 0 bases and J by 5 bases, and 7 bases separated the two germline ends. The CDR3 nucleotides are TGCAGTGCTAGAGATCGCGAGACTGAAGCTTTCTTT. It yields the protein CSARDRETEAFF.

This chain joins TRBV20-1 and TRBJ1-5, with a tentative D call TRBD1 (5 bases). The CDR3 is made up of 13 amino acids. V was shortened by 4 bases and J by 1 base, with 8 bases between the two germline ends. In germline, CDR1 is DFQATT, CDR2 SNEGSKA (reference sequence). CDR3 loop: CSATRDSNQPQHF. The CDR3 region has the DNA TGCAGTGCTACACGGGACAGCAATCAGCCCCAGCATTTT.

This clonotype was observed many times. The V gene is TRBV7-2, the J gene TRBJ1-1; D unresolved. V was pared by 8 bases and J by 5 bases, with 12 bases between. Germline V gene data show CDR1 as SGHTA and CDR2 as FQGNSA. The CDR3 is made up of 12 amino acids. CDR3 region: CASFREETEAFF. The CDR3 coding sequence is TGTGCCAGCTTCCGGGAGGAGACTGAAGCTTTCTTT.

The V gene is TRBV6-2 or TRBV6-3, the J gene TRBJ1-3, with D maybe TRBD1 (5 bases). The CDR3 is made up of 12 amino acids. V was shortened by 6 bases and J by 4 bases, with 7 bases between the two germline ends. In germline, CDR1 is MNHEY, CDR2 SVGEGT. The CDR3 DNA reads TGTGCCAGCAGCAGGACAGGAAACACCATATATTTT. It encodes CASSRTGNTIYF.

Points on this clonotype: The junction differs from germline at one of its ends, possibly a read error. The rearrangement uses TRBV2 and TRBJ2-3; a weak D match, TRBD1 (5 bases). The germline CDR1 and CDR2 sequences are SNHLY and FYNNEI. The CDR3 runs to 13 residues. CDR3: CASSARFTGTQYF. The DNA of the CDR3 is TGTGCCAGCAGTGCCAGGTTCACAGGTACGCAGTATTTT.

The gene calls are TRBV11-1 and TRBJ2-7, with unresolved D. Germline V gene sequence: CDR1 SGHAT, CDR2 FQDESV (reference sequence). Trimming took 2 bases from V and 2 from J, leaving 7 bases between them. The CDR3 is made up of 13 amino acids. The CDR3 sequence is CASSLFLAYEQYF. The CDR3 nucleotides read TGTGCCAGCAGCTTATTCCTAGCCTACGAGCAGTACTTC.

This clonotype was recorded only once. Since the CDR3 does not end with the conserved phenylalanine or tryptophan, this likely comes from a read error. Because the CDR3's place on the DNA is in doubt, the DNA is left out and the CDR3 is given as listed by TCRdb. V is TRBV7-3 and J is TRBJ1-5. Germline V lookup: CDR1 SGHTA, CDR2 FQGTGA. The CDR3 spans 13 residues, counting both ends. CDR3 residues: CASSQGLARPEHP.

Only a few counts were recorded for this clonotype. Since a much larger clone is just one base distant, this may be a read error. Without the conserved terminal phenylalanine or tryptophan, this CDR3 likely stems from a read error. V usage is TRBV7-2 and J usage is TRBJ2-5; 8 nucleotides agree with TRBD2. Germline CDR1 reads SGHTA; CDR2 reads FQGNSA. This CDR3 spans 14 amino acids. V shed 4 bases and J 7 bases; nucleotides not matched to a gene: 8. Here the CDR3 reads CASSSSGSKGTQYL. For the CDR3, the DNA is TGTGCCAGCAGCTCTAGCGGGTCCAAGGGGACCCAGTACCTC.

This chain links TRBV7-2 with TRBJ2-3, with TRBD2 matching over 8 bases. The germline gives CDR1 SGHTA, CDR2 FQGNSA. The CDR3 covers 14 residues. The V segment lost 6 bases and the J segment 11 bases; nucleotides outside the gene matches: 13. CDR3 sequence (DNA): TGTGCCAGCAGGAAGACAGCGGGGGCGGGTGAGCAGTATTTT. Translating gives CASRKTAGAGEQYF.

This clonotype was picked up many times. The chain uses TRBV4-3 and TRBJ1-3; D unclear. V was cut by 0 bases and J by 2 bases, with 8 bases left in between. Germline V lookup: CDR1 LGHNA, CDR2 YSLEER. This CDR3 is built from 15 residues. The CDR3 protein is CASSQDMYAGNTIYF. In DNA form, the CDR3 reads TGCGCCAGCAGCCAAGATATGTACGCTGGAAACACCATATATTTT.

The V and J genes are TRBV6-5 and TRBJ1-6, with D uncertain. The germline CDR1 and CDR2 sequences are MNHEY and SVGAGI. This CDR3 contains 16 residues. V was pared by 4 bases and J by 8 bases, with 18 bases between. DNA for the CDR3: TGTGCCAGCAGTTTCGGGCGACTGCAGCGCCATTCACCCCTCCACTTT. Translated, it gives CASSFGRLQRHSPLHF.

This clonotype was seen repeatedly, ten times or more. J is TRBJ2-1 and V is TRBV7-2; 9 nucleotides line up with TRBD2. The CDR3 has 18 amino acids. In germline, CDR1 is SGHTA, CDR2 FQGNSA. With 6 bases clipped from V and 3 bases from J, the junction kept 15 bases outside the gene matches. CDR3: CASSHDLAGLILYNEQFF. The CDR3 coding sequence is TGTGCCAGCAGTCATGACCTAGCGGGGCTCATACTCTACAATGAGCAGTTCTTC. The complete variable domain, with remaining parts taken from reference TRBV7-2 and TRBJ2-1, reads GAGVSQSPSNKVTEKGKDVELRCDPISGHTALYWYRQSLGQGLEFLIYFQGNSAPDKSGLPSDRFSAERTGGSVSTLTIQRTQQEDSAVYLCASSHDLAGLILYNEQFFGPGTRLTVL.

This clonotype was observed many times. J is TRBJ2-1 and V is TRBV7-8; D perhaps matches TRBD1 (6 bases). The CDR3 contains 12 residues. V was shortened by 4 bases and J by 7 bases, with 8 bases between the two germline ends. CDR1 is SGHVS and CDR2 is FQNEAQ in the germline V gene. The chain's CDR3 is CASSSRGNEQFF. The CDR3 DNA follows: TGTGCCAGCAGCTCAAGGGGGAATGAGCAGTTCTTC.

The chain couples TRBV7-2 to TRBJ2-5; 9 nucleotides line up with TRBD2. V was pared by 5 bases and J by 3 bases, with 13 bases of the junction left unmatched. This CDR3 contains 17 residues. The germline V gene encodes CDR1 SGHTA and CDR2 FQGNSA. The CDR3 region is CASSLGGTSQIKETQYF. CDR3 nucleotides: TGTGCCAGCAGCCTGGGCGGGACTAGCCAAATCAAAGAGACCCAGTACTTC.

This chain links TRBV25-1 with TRBJ2-1; 8 bases are shared with TRBD2. The CDR3 sequence is 17 residues long. The germline V gene encodes CDR1 MGHDK and CDR2 SYGVNS. The V and J ends lost 6 bases and 2 bases, in that order; junction bases with no gene match: 12. The CDR3 region is CASSTLRGAAAYNEQFF. In DNA, the CDR3 is TGTGCCAGCAGCACCTTGCGGGGGGCGGCTGCCTACAATGAGCAGTTCTTC.

A note on this clonotype: The CDR3 carries no conserved terminal phenylalanine or tryptophan, so it likely arises from a read error. No DNA is shown, since the ends of the CDR3 on it are uncertain; the CDR3 is the one TCRdb lists. The gene calls are TRBV2 and TRBJ1-5; the table names TRBD1, a call not compared with the DNA. Inclusive of both ends, the CDR3 amounts to 15 amino acids. Germline V gives CDR1 SNHLY, CDR2 FYNNEI. CDR3 region: CASSPSRGNEQYFQP.

This clonotype has ten or more counts. The chain uses TRBV12-5 and TRBJ2-6, with TRBD1 as a possible D gene (5 bases). There are 16 residues in the CDR3. CDR1 LGHNT and CDR2 FRNRAP come from the germline V gene. Trimming shortened V by 3 bases and J by 4 bases, and 13 bases separated the two germline ends. CDR3 sequence: CASGLGPGNGANVLTF. CDR3 sequence (DNA): TGTGCTAGTGGTTTAGGACCAGGGAACGGGGCCAACGTCCTGACTTTC.

This clonotype has just a few counts. V and J are TRBV7-9 and TRBJ2-5, with TRBD1 matching 9 bases. V dropped 1 base and J dropped 2; count of bases not matched to a gene: 2. CDR3 size: 15 residues. In germline, CDR1 is SEHNR, CDR2 FQNEAQ (reference sequence). The CDR3 here is CASSLVGQGQETQYF. CDR3 nucleotides: TGTGCCAGCAGCTTAGTAGGACAGGGGCAAGAGACCCAGTACTTC.

Of note for this clonotype: A junction end diverges from the germline sequence, so it may reflect a read error. The chain carries TRBV12-3 or TRBV12-4 and TRBJ2-3, with D tentatively TRBD1 (6 bases). The CDR3 runs to 18 residues. The CDR3 nucleotides read TGTGCCAGCAGCAGTGTTCCCTTGGGCAGGGGAGACACAGATACGCGGTATTTT. Its protein product is CASSSVPLGRGDTDTRYF.

The chain carries TRBV14 and TRBJ2-5, with D possibly being TRBD2 (5 bases). The CDR3 covers 15 residues. CDR1 is SGHDN, CDR2 FVKESK, per germline. The germline V and J ends were trimmed by 4 bases and 11 bases, with 23 bases remaining between them. The CDR3 here is CASSLGSGSTDTQYF. The CDR3 DNA is TGTGCCAGCAGCCTGGGGAGCGGAAGCACAGATACGCAGTACTTC.